The rows below give T cell receptor beta chains drawn from one sample of a study of blood T cell repertoires in COVID-19. The method was immunoSEQ multiplex PCR; TCRdb's version includes in-frame clones alone and lacks a portion of them. The repertoire holds over 300,000 clones, with around 89% as singletons. What was sequenced was PBMCs or T cells enriched from blood (not recorded which). These receptors came from a woman aged 25 to 39 with acute COVID-19. CDR3s include the opening cysteine and the closing phenylalanine or tryptophan. D genes are given only for firm matches. Expanded clones get a size class; other rows say once, few or many, or leave the size out.

16 TRBJ1-5 . TRBV7-2 TRBD1 TGTGCCAGCAGCTTTGGACACAGGGGACCGGGTCAGCCCCAGCATTTT CASSFGHRGPGQPQHF
14 TRBJ1-1 . TRBV25-1 TRBD1 TGTGCCAGCAGTGCCTTTACAGGGGATACTGAAGCTTTCTTT CASSAFTGDTEAFF
18 TRBJ2-3 . TRBV5-1 TRBD2 TGCGCCAGCAGCTTGTACCTCCTAGCGGGGGCAAGCACAGATACGCAGTATTTT CASSLYLLAGASTDTQYF
16 TRBJ1-2 . TRBV4-3 . TGCGCCAGCAGCCAAGATGAGGTAGGCGCGGCCTGGGGCTACACCTTC CASSQDEVGAAWGYTF
11 TRBJ2-2 . TRBV29-1 . TGCAGCGTCACACACACCGGGGAGCTGTTTTTT CSVTHTGELFF
13 TRBJ1-4 . TRBV27 . TGTGCCAGCAGGTTCTCGACTGGTGAAAAACTGTTTTTT CASRFSTGEKLFF
15 TRBJ2-2 . TRBV6-5 . TGTGCCAGCAGTCCAGACATGGTAAACACCGGGGAGCTGTTTTTT CASSPDMVNTGELFF
13 TRBJ2-1 . TRBV29-1 TRBD1 TGCAGCGTCGTGGACAGGGTTGGCAATGAGCAGTTCTTC CSVVDRVGNEQFF
15 TRBJ1-4 few TRBV14 . TGTGCCAGCAGCCGGAATGCGGGACGGAATGAAAAACTGTTTTTT CASSRNAGRNEKLFF
17 TRBJ2-7 . TRBV19 TRBD1 TGTGCCAGTAGTACGACCTACGGGACAGGGGGTTCCTACGAGCAGTACTTC CASSTTYGTGGSYEQYF
14 TRBJ2-7 once TRBV9 . TGTGCCAGCAGCGTAGGCGGGGTCGGCTACGAGCAGTACTTC CASSVGGVGYEQYF
14 TRBJ1-2 once TRBV4-1 . TGCGCCAGCAGCCAGGGGGGGTGGCAAGGAGGCTACACCTTC CASSQGGWQGGYTF
17 TRBJ1-5 few TRBV19 . TGTGCCAGTAGTATAGATCAGGCAGGGCCAGCGGGTCAGCCCCAGCATTTT CASSIDQAGPAGQPQHF
14 TRBJ2-1 . TRBV6-5 TRBD1 TGTGCCAGCTTAGGACAGGTATGGAACAATGAGCAGTTCTTC CASLGQVWNNEQFF
12 TRBJ1-5 . TRBV20-1 . TGCAGTGCTAGTCGGGGTAATCAGCCCCAGCATTTT CSASRGNQPQHF
14 TRBJ1-5 . TRBV28 . TGTGCCAGCAGTTTACTCTCGAGGAATCAGCCCCAGCATTTT CASSLLSRNQPQHF
13 TRBJ1-2 few TRBV30 . TGTGCCTGGAGTGTAGGGGATATAGGGGGCTACACCTTC CAWSVGDIGGYTF
14 TRBJ1-6 . TRBV6-5 . TGTGCCAGCCGCTCCGAAACAGAAAATTCACCCCTCCACTTT CASRSETENSPLHF
15 TRBJ1-2 . TRBV30 TRBD1 TGTGCCTGGAGAGGTAGGGGGGACAGGGGATATGGCTACACCTTC CAWRGRGDRGYGYTF
17 TRBJ1-3 . TRBV7-9 . TGTGCCAGCAGCTTAGATCGGGGGGCGACGTTTGGAAACACCATATATTTT CASSLDRGATFGNTIYF
15 TRBJ1-1 . TRBV2 TRBD1 TGTGCCAGCAGTCTAGACAGGGTATTAGGCACTGAAGCTTTCTTT CASSLDRVLGTEAFF
13 TRBJ2-1 . TRBV30 . TGTGCCTGGAGTTTAAGGGGCTACAATGAGCAGTTCTTC CAWSLRGYNEQFF
15 TRBJ1-4 . TRBV4-1 . TGCGCCAGCAGCCAGGGAGAGCTAGCTAATGAAAAACTGTTTTTT CASSQGELANEKLFF